A single sample is the source of the 20 T cell receptor beta chains below, sequenced in a study of beta chain features in type 1 diabetes (dated by TCRdb to between 2017 and 2018). Libraries were constructed by the immunoSEQ multiplex PCR assay. The entire isolated RNA was reverse transcribed using the High Capacity cDNA Reverse Transcription Kit, and thus expressed TCRB transcripts were sequenced. TCRdb stores this immuneACCESS table with in-frame sequences only. Part of the clones is absent; in the studies checked, under half of the shortfall reflects unresolved V genes, and no reason is known for the rest. The sample includes 110,000 or so clones, with roughly 43% observed a single time. Of the sample, about 0.07% is held by the ten largest clones. The sequenced material came from stem cell memory CD4+ T cells from blood. This sample's cell subset or site label indicates: stem cell-like memory CD4+ T cells. The receptor set was obtained from a woman aged 18-29 years in good health.

Only a few counts were recorded for this clone. The chain links TRBV6-1 to TRBJ2-7; 15 positions agree with TRBD2. The germline V gene encodes CDR1 MNHNS and CDR2 SASEGT. V lost 3 bases to trimming and J lost 3 bases; unmatched junction nucleotides: 3. The CDR3 has 16 amino acids. The CDR3 sequence is CASSESGLAGGYEQYF. The CDR3 DNA reads TGTGCCAGCAGTGAGTCGGGACTAGCGGGAGGCTACGAGCAGTACTTC.

The V gene is TRBV19, the J gene TRBJ1-2; TRBD1 matches 7 bases. Per germline, CDR1 LNHDA and CDR2 SQIVND (reference sequence). The junction had 11 bases not matched to a gene; V was cut back by 6 bases and J by 1 base. The CDR3 extends over 16 amino acids. The DNA of the CDR3 is TGTGCCAGTAGCCGAATGGACAGGAAGGTTAACTATGGCTACACCTTC. The encoded protein is CASSRMDRKVNYGYTF.

There are a few counts of this clone. This chain connects TRBV20-1 to TRBJ2-1; D call uncertain. Deletions cut 3 bases from V and 6 bases from J, with 3 bases between. This CDR3 has 10 residues. Germline V lookup: CDR1 DFQATT, CDR2 SNEGSKA (reference sequence). Here the CDR3 DNA reads TGCAGTGCTAGTAGCAATGAGCAGTTCTTC. Translated, it gives CSASSNEQFF.

This clone has more than one count but fewer than ten. The chain carries TRBV2 and TRBJ2-7; D uncertain. Per germline, CDR1 SNHLY and CDR2 FYNNEI. CDR3 size: 13 residues. V was trimmed by 4 bases and J by 2 bases, leaving 9 bases between them. The CDR3 loop reads CASSVEFPYEQYF. As DNA, the CDR3 is TGTGCCAGCAGTGTCGAGTTCCCCTACGAGCAGTACTTC.

This clone was picked up a small number of times. The gene calls are TRBV30 and TRBJ1-1; tentative D call: TRBD1 (6 bases). This CDR3 is 12 amino acids long. Looked up from germline, CDR1 is GTSNPN and CDR2 is SVGIG (reference sequence). As DNA, the CDR3 is TGTGCGGGGGGGCGCAAGAACACTGAAGCTTTCTTT. As protein: CAGGRKNTEAFF.

The chain links TRBV4-1 to TRBJ2-5; 7 bases line up with TRBD1. Germline V CDR1 and CDR2: MGHRA, YSYEKL. V was pared by 3 bases and J by 3 bases, with 7 bases of the junction left unmatched. This CDR3 contains 15 residues. CDR3 DNA sequence: TGCGCCAGCAGCCACAGACAGGGAGTTAAAGAGACCCAGTACTTC. Translating it yields CASSHRQGVKETQYF.

The genes are TRBV5-1 and TRBJ1-3; TRBD1 aligns across 8 bases. This CDR3 is built from 16 residues. Germline V gene sequence: CDR1 SGHRS, CDR2 YFSETQ. The J segment lost 3 bases and the V segment lost 4 bases, leaving 9 bases of the junction unmatched. Here the CDR3 reads CASSANQGAVGNTIYF. Here the CDR3 DNA reads TGCGCCAGCAGCGCCAACCAGGGGGCAGTTGGAAACACCATATATTTT.

The chain is built from TRBV9 and TRBJ2-7; a possible D gene is TRBD1 (5 bases). The CDR3 is 15 residues long. In germline, CDR1 is SGDLS, CDR2 YYNGEE. Between the trimmed V and J ends, which lost 0 bases and 2 bases, there was a span of 12 bases. CDR3 DNA: TGTGCCAGCAGCGTAGGGTCCAGGGCACCCTACGAGCAGTACTTC. This sequence encodes CASSVGSRAPYEQYF.

CDR3 coding DNA: TGTGCCAGCCGCCTAGGACATTCCCAAGAGACCCAGTACTTC. This gives the protein CASRLGHSQETQYF. The rearrangement joins TRBV7-8 to TRBJ2-5; a possible D gene is TRBD1 (5 bases). Germline V gene sequence: CDR1 SGHVS, CDR2 FQNEAQ. V was clipped by 8 bases and J by 1 base, with 14 bases between them. The CDR3 runs to 14 residues.

The chain uses TRBV6-5 and TRBJ1-2, with 8 bases that match TRBD1. V was clipped by 0 bases and J by 7 bases; unmatched bases: 10. The CDR3 totals 16 residues. CDR1 is MNHEY, CDR2 SVGAGI, per germline. CDR3 amino acids: CASSYSSRTGIRGYTF. Here the CDR3 DNA reads TGTGCCAGCAGTTACTCTTCCCGGACAGGGATTCGTGGCTACACCTTC.

The chain links TRBV7-9 to TRBJ1-3; D uncertain. Trimming shortened V by 4 bases and J by 4 bases, and 5 bases separated the two germline ends. CDR3 length: 12 residues. CDR1 is SEHNR and CDR2 is FQNEAQ in the germline V gene (reference sequence). Written as DNA, the CDR3 is TGTGCCAGCAGCTCAGGCGGAAACACCATATATTTT. Encoded protein: CASSSGGNTIYF.

This chain connects TRBV5-4 to TRBJ2-1, with no clear D. This CDR3 is 13 amino acids long. V gave up 2 bases and J gave up 4 bases, with 7 bases separating them. Germline values: CDR1 SGHNT, CDR2 YYREEE (reference sequence). DNA for the CDR3: TGTGCCAGCAGCTTTACTGTTTACAATGAGCAGTTCTTC. Translated, it gives CASSFTVYNEQFF.

This chain links TRBV9 with TRBJ1-1, with 9 bases aligning to TRBD1. V dropped 0 bases and J dropped 5; count of bases not matched to a gene: 5. Germline V gene sequence: CDR1 SGDLS, CDR2 YYNGEE. The CDR3 is 15 residues long. The DNA of the CDR3 is TGTGCCAGCAGCGTAGGGGGACAGGGAGGGACTGAAGCTTTCTTT. This gives the protein CASSVGGQGGTEAFF.

The chain recombines TRBV6-5 with TRBJ1-2; perhaps TRBD1 as D (6 bases). The CDR3 sequence is 13 residues long. Germline CDR1 reads MNHEY; CDR2 reads SVGAGI. Trimming left V 4 bases short and J 4 bases short, with 10 bases between. DNA for the CDR3: TGTGCCAGCAGTTTGACAGGAGGCTATGGCTACACCTTC. This codes for CASSLTGGYGYTF.

This clone was counted between two and nine times. The chain joins TRBV12-5 to TRBJ2-1; a possible D gene is TRBD2 (6 bases). Trimming pared 0 bases from V and 4 bases from J, leaving 13 bases between. CDR3 length: 16 amino acids. Looked up from germline, CDR1 is LGHNT and CDR2 is FRNRAP. CDR3 sequence: CASGLVLGGDYNEQFF. The DNA of the CDR3 is TGTGCTAGTGGTTTGGTACTGGGGGGTGATTACAATGAGCAGTTCTTC.

This clone was seen once. The V and J genes are TRBV28 and TRBJ2-3; tentative D call: TRBD1 (6 bases). CDR1 is MDHEN and CDR2 is SYDVKM in the germline V gene. With 3 bases removed from V and 2 bases from J, the gap between germline ends came to 15 bases. This CDR3 has 16 residues. The CDR3 loop reads CASSLLQGFTTDTQYF. CDR3 nucleotide sequence: TGTGCCAGCAGTTTGTTACAGGGATTTACCACAGATACGCAGTATTTT.

CDR3 bases: TGTGCCAGCAGGGGCGGGACAGGGGGCCGATACGAGCAGTACTTC. Protein sequence: CASRGGTGGRYEQYF. The genes are TRBV28 and TRBJ2-7; TRBD1 agrees at 12 bases. After removal of 6 bases from V and 4 bases from J, the junction contained 7 bases not matched to a gene. Germline CDR1 MDHEN, CDR2 SYDVKM. This CDR3 contains 15 residues.

The chain uses TRBV27 and TRBJ2-1, with a weak D call TRBD1 (6 bases). The V gene lost 5 bases and the J gene lost 11 bases, with 22 bases spanning the gap. Germline V gene lookup returns CDR1 MNHEY and CDR2 SMNVEV (reference sequence). This CDR3 has 15 amino acids. CDR3 amino acids: CASSPDRQVRVKQFF. The CDR3 nucleotides are TGTGCCAGCAGTCCAGATCGACAGGTCCGCGTTAAGCAGTTCTTC.

The chain uses TRBV7-2 and TRBJ2-1, with 7 bases that match TRBD2. Per germline, CDR1 SGHTA and CDR2 FQGNSA. Unmatched junction bases numbered 9, after V lost 5 bases and J lost 8 bases. The CDR3 is 14 amino acids. CDR3 in DNA: TGTGCCAGCAGCCCCAGGGCGGGAGTAGATGAGCAGTTCTTC. Translating it yields CASSPRAGVDEQFF.

V and J are TRBV7-6 and TRBJ2-7; possible D gene TRBD2, 5 bases. V was cut by 6 bases and J by 3 bases, with 12 bases left in between. CDR1 SGHVS and CDR2 FNYEAQ come from the germline V gene. This CDR3 contains 13 residues. The CDR3 DNA follows: TGTGCCAGCAGTCGCGGACTCCACTACGAGCAGTACTTC. Translated, it gives CASSRGLHYEQYF.